Listed below are T cell receptor beta chains from one sample, sequenced in a study of Ad26.COV2.S vaccination and SARS-CoV-2 variants. TCRdb keeps only in-frame clones here, not all; method: immunoSEQ multiplex PCR. The sample carries fewer than 500,000 clones, about 90% recorded once. Sequencing was performed on peripheral blood, taken in a trial of Ad26.COV2.S vaccine versus placebo. The receptors were gathered from a person aged 18 to 59 who received the Ad26.COV2.S COVID-19 vaccine or a placebo. Each CDR3 is given with its conserved first and last residue. A D gene is named only where the DNA matches it firmly. A row's size may be missing; if present it is once, few, many or a size class.

j_call: TRBJ2-3; clone_size: .; d_call: TRBD2; v_call: TRBV9; cdr3_aa: CASSVASGRADTQYF; cdr3_nt: TGTGCCAGCAGCGTAGCTAGCGGGAGGGCAGATACGCAGTATTTT
j_call: TRBJ2-1; clone_size: .; d_call: TRBD2; v_call: TRBV19; cdr3_aa: CASSPAAGGYNEQFF; cdr3_nt: TGTGCCAGTAGTCCCGCAGCGGGAGGATACAATGAGCAGTTCTTC
j_call: TRBJ2-1; clone_size: few; d_call: .; v_call: TRBV5-6; cdr3_aa: CASSLESSYYNEQFF; cdr3_nt: TGTGCCAGCAGCTTGGAGTCTAGCTACTACAATGAGCAGTTCTTC
j_call: TRBJ2-1; clone_size: once; d_call: TRBD1; v_call: TRBV7-9; cdr3_aa: CASSLPDRGKDNEQFF; cdr3_nt: TGTGCCAGCAGCTTGCCGGACAGGGGGAAGGACAATGAGCAGTTCTTC
j_call: TRBJ2-3; clone_size: .; d_call: .; v_call: TRBV5-1; cdr3_aa: CASSLEGGGPSPDTQYF; cdr3_nt: TGCGCCAGCAGCTTGGAGGGGGGAGGGCCCTCTCCAGATACGCAGTATTTT
j_call: TRBJ2-3; clone_size: .; d_call: .; v_call: TRBV27; cdr3_aa: CASKKATDTQYF; cdr3_nt: TGTGCCAGCAAAAAGGCCACAGATACGCAGTATTTT
j_call: TRBJ1-4; clone_size: .; d_call: TRBD1; v_call: TRBV27; cdr3_aa: CASSQGAGSNEKLFF; cdr3_nt: TGTGCCAGCAGCCAGGGGGCAGGGAGTAATGAAAAACTGTTTTTT
j_call: TRBJ2-2; clone_size: .; d_call: TRBD2; v_call: TRBV28; cdr3_aa: CASSLGLAGGNTGELFF; cdr3_nt: TGTGCCAGCAGTCTCGGACTAGCGGGAGGGAACACCGGGGAGCTGTTTTTT
j_call: TRBJ2-2; clone_size: .; d_call: .; v_call: TRBV28; cdr3_aa: CASRGQSTGELFF; cdr3_nt: TGTGCCAGCAGGGGTCAGAGCACCGGGGAGCTGTTTTTT
j_call: TRBJ2-2; clone_size: .; d_call: TRBD2; v_call: TRBV5-6; cdr3_aa: CASSADPGLAASNTGELFF; cdr3_nt: TGTGCCAGCAGCGCGGACCCGGGACTAGCGGCATCGAACACCGGGGAGCTGTTTTTT
j_call: TRBJ2-2; clone_size: .; d_call: .; v_call: TRBV4-1; cdr3_aa: CASSPIGSGTGELFF; cdr3_nt: TGCGCCAGCAGCCCAATTGGTTCAGGCACCGGGGAGCTGTTTTTT
j_call: TRBJ2-5; clone_size: .; d_call: .; v_call: TRBV15; cdr3_aa: CATSRAGEQETQYF; cdr3_nt: TGTGCCACCAGCAGAGCTGGCGAGCAAGAGACCCAGTACTTC
j_call: TRBJ1-2; clone_size: .; d_call: TRBD1; v_call: TRBV10-3; cdr3_aa: CATGQGVYGYTF; cdr3_nt: TGTGCCACCGGACAGGGGGTGTATGGCTACACCTTC
j_call: TRBJ2-7; clone_size: .; d_call: .; v_call: TRBV28; cdr3_aa: CASSFPRNEQYF; cdr3_nt: TGTGCCAGCAGTTTCCCCCGGAACGAGCAGTACTTC
j_call: TRBJ2-1; clone_size: .; d_call: TRBD1; v_call: TRBV24-1; cdr3_aa: CATSDLVLGTGGSEQFF; cdr3_nt: TGTGCCACCAGTGATTTAGTTCTCGGGACAGGGGGGAGTGAGCAGTTCTTC
j_call: TRBJ1-6; clone_size: .; d_call: TRBD1; v_call: TRBV3-1/TRBV3-2; cdr3_aa: CASSDGQGTSPLHF; cdr3_nt: TGTGCCAGCAGCGATGGACAGGGAACCTCACCCCTCCACTTT
j_call: TRBJ1-2; clone_size: .; d_call: .; v_call: TRBV2; cdr3_aa: CASSEYRLVDYGYTF; cdr3_nt: TGTGCCAGCAGTGAGTACAGGCTTGTGGACTATGGCTACACCTTC
j_call: TRBJ2-7; clone_size: .; d_call: .; v_call: TRBV2; cdr3_aa: CASSEGGLKSSYEQYF; cdr3_nt: TGTGCCAGCAGTGAAGGGGGACTGAAGAGCTCCTACGAGCAGTACTTC
j_call: TRBJ2-7; clone_size: .; d_call: .; v_call: TRBV29-1; cdr3_aa: CSVVIQGYEQYF; cdr3_nt: TGCAGCGTAGTAATACAGGGTTACGAGCAGTACTTC
j_call: TRBJ1-2; clone_size: .; d_call: TRBD1; v_call: TRBV27; cdr3_aa: CASSPSRDRDNYGYTF; cdr3_nt: TGTGCCAGCAGTCCCAGCCGGGACAGGGATAACTATGGCTACACCTTC
j_call: TRBJ2-3; clone_size: .; d_call: .; v_call: TRBV18; cdr3_aa: CASSTQGTRTDTQYF; cdr3_nt: TGTGCCAGCTCAACCCAAGGTACGCGCACAGATACGCAGTATTTT
j_call: TRBJ1-6; clone_size: once; d_call: .; v_call: TRBV27; cdr3_aa: CASSFLGLAGTGNSPLHF; cdr3_nt: TGTGCCAGCAGTTTCTTGGGACTCGCAGGGACGGGTAATTCACCCCTCCACTTT
j_call: TRBJ2-7; clone_size: .; d_call: .; v_call: TRBV4-2; cdr3_aa: CASSQDRGNPQRGYEQYF; cdr3_nt: TGTGCCAGCAGCCAAGATCGGGGGAACCCCCAAAGAGGCTACGAGCAGTACTTC
j_call: TRBJ2-7; clone_size: .; d_call: .; v_call: TRBV5-1; cdr3_aa: CASSWRTQSSYEQYF; cdr3_nt: TGCGCCAGCAGCTGGAGGACTCAGAGCTCCTACGAGCAGTACTTC
j_call: TRBJ2-2; clone_size: .; d_call: .; v_call: TRBV9; cdr3_aa: CASSASRVTGELFF; cdr3_nt: TGTGCCAGCAGCGCGAGCCGGGTAACCGGGGAGCTGTTTTTT
j_call: TRBJ2-4; clone_size: .; d_call: .; v_call: TRBV28; cdr3_aa: CASSLAGYNIQYF; cdr3_nt: TGTGCCAGCAGCCTGGCAGGGTACAACATTCAGTACTTC
j_call: TRBJ2-7; clone_size: .; d_call: .; v_call: TRBV6-5; cdr3_aa: CASSSLGGSSYEQYF; cdr3_nt: TGTGCCAGCAGTTCCCTCGGGGGTAGCTCCTACGAGCAGTACTTC
j_call: TRBJ2-1; clone_size: .; d_call: .; v_call: TRBV15; cdr3_aa: CATSSYPPGSSYNEQFF; cdr3_nt: TGTGCCACCAGCAGCTACCCCCCAGGGAGCTCCTACAATGAGCAGTTCTTC
j_call: TRBJ2-3; clone_size: .; d_call: .; v_call: TRBV14; cdr3_aa: CASSARSQSTDTQYF; cdr3_nt: TGTGCCAGCAGCGCCCGCAGCCAGAGCACAGATACGCAGTATTTT
j_call: TRBJ2-3; clone_size: .; d_call: .; v_call: TRBV28; cdr3_aa: CASALGGEDTQYF; cdr3_nt: TGTGCCAGCGCTCTGGGCGGGGAGGATACGCAGTATTTT
j_call: TRBJ1-1; clone_size: .; d_call: TRBD1; v_call: TRBV24-1; cdr3_aa: CATSDRTGAEAFF; cdr3_nt: TGTGCCACCAGTGACAGGACAGGCGCTGAAGCTTTCTTT
j_call: TRBJ2-2; clone_size: .; d_call: TRBD2; v_call: TRBV10-3; cdr3_aa: CAISPTSGRAGGELFF; cdr3_nt: TGTGCCATCAGTCCGACCAGCGGGAGGGCCGGCGGGGAGCTGTTTTTT
j_call: TRBJ2-2; clone_size: .; d_call: .; v_call: TRBV14; cdr3_aa: CASSQKNQFWAEKGGELFF; cdr3_nt: TGTGCCAGCAGCCAAAAAAACCAGTTTTGGGCCGAAAAGGGCGGGGAGCTGTTTTTT
j_call: TRBJ2-7; clone_size: .; d_call: .; v_call: TRBV20-1; cdr3_aa: CSAREAYEQYF; cdr3_nt: TGCAGTGCTAGAGAGGCCTACGAGCAGTACTTC
j_call: TRBJ2-5; clone_size: once; d_call: .; v_call: TRBV15; cdr3_aa: CATSPGLIREAQETQYF; cdr3_nt: TGTGCCACCAGCCCCGGACTGATTAGGGAAGCCCAAGAGACCCAGTACTTC
j_call: TRBJ1-5; clone_size: .; d_call: TRBD1; v_call: TRBV6-1; cdr3_aa: CASSEAGGPYQPQHF; cdr3_nt: TGTGCCAGCAGTGAAGCAGGGGGCCCCTATCAGCCCCAGCATTTT
j_call: TRBJ1-1; clone_size: .; d_call: .; v_call: TRBV28; cdr3_aa: CASTLSGGGTEAFF; cdr3_nt: TGTGCCAGCACCCTATCGGGAGGGGGGACTGAAGCTTTCTTT
j_call: TRBJ1-2; clone_size: .; d_call: .; v_call: TRBV28; cdr3_aa: CASSLYRYGYTF; cdr3_nt: TGTGCCAGCAGTTTATATAGATATGGCTACACCTTC
j_call: TRBJ2-7; clone_size: .; d_call: .; v_call: TRBV2; cdr3_aa: CASRGLDREISYEQYF; cdr3_nt: TGTGCCAGCAGGGGACTTGACAGGGAGATCTCCTACGAGCAGTACTTC
j_call: TRBJ2-3; clone_size: .; d_call: .; v_call: TRBV5-1; cdr3_aa: CASSAPRDTQYF; cdr3_nt: TGCGCCAGCAGCGCGCCTAGGGATACGCAGTATTTT
j_call: TRBJ2-2; clone_size: .; d_call: .; v_call: TRBV20-1; cdr3_aa: CSVRTGELFF; cdr3_nt: TGCAGCGTCCGAACCGGGGAGCTGTTTTTT
j_call: TRBJ1-1; clone_size: .; d_call: .; v_call: TRBV10-3; cdr3_aa: CAISESFGKRGTEAFF; cdr3_nt: TGTGCCATCAGTGAGTCTTTCGGGAAGAGGGGCACTGAAGCTTTCTTT
j_call: TRBJ1-5; clone_size: .; d_call: .; v_call: TRBV6-2/TRBV6-3; cdr3_aa: CASSYSAHLRNQPQHF; cdr3_nt: TGTGCCAGCAGTTACTCGGCACACCTGCGCAATCAGCCCCAGCATTTT
j_call: TRBJ2-3; clone_size: .; d_call: .; v_call: TRBV7-9; cdr3_aa: CASGGRFGAADTQYF; cdr3_nt: TGTGCCAGCGGGGGGCGGTTTGGGGCCGCAGATACGCAGTATTTT
j_call: TRBJ2-3; clone_size: .; d_call: TRBD1; v_call: TRBV24-1; cdr3_aa: CATSDRVVTDTQYF; cdr3_nt: TGTGCCACCAGCGACAGGGTAGTAACAGATACGCAGTATTTT
j_call: TRBJ2-7; clone_size: .; d_call: TRBD2; v_call: TRBV11-1; cdr3_aa: CASSLARGWTTTYEQYF; cdr3_nt: TGTGCCAGCAGCTTAGCGCGGGGGTGGACAACTACCTACGAGCAGTACTTC
j_call: TRBJ2-7; clone_size: .; d_call: TRBD1; v_call: TRBV27; cdr3_aa: CASSAQGQGHEQYF; cdr3_nt: TGTGCCAGCAGTGCCCAGGGACAGGGCCACGAGCAGTACTTC
j_call: TRBJ1-5; clone_size: once; d_call: .; v_call: TRBV18; cdr3_aa: CASSPPNQPQHF; cdr3_nt: TGTGCCAGCTCACCCCCCAATCAGCCCCAGCATTTT
j_call: TRBJ2-3; clone_size: .; d_call: TRBD2; v_call: TRBV3-1/TRBV3-2; cdr3_aa: CASSQGTSGSTDTQYF; cdr3_nt: TGTGCCAGCAGCCAGGGGACTAGCGGAAGCACAGATACGCAGTATTTT